This is a list of T cell receptor beta chains from one sample in a study of graft-versus-host responses after intestinal transplantation. Antigens of these TCRs are unknown. Libraries were prepared by immunoSEQ multiplex PCR; TCRdb keeps only in-frame clonotypes and omits some of them. The top ten clones hold roughly 3% of a sample with 90,000 to 150,000 clones, 90% to 95% of them seen once. The sequencing here drew on unstimulated CD8+ T cells sorted from spleen or lymph node cells, taken before intestinal transplant. All receptors derive from a human donor who received an intestinal transplant. Both conserved end residues are trimmed from each CDR3. Fields, in order: V gene, J gene, CDR3 protein.

TRBV5-6,.,ASSPRLAGGPYEQY
TRBV7-3,TRBJ2-7,ASSLNGGSSYEQY
TRBV4-3,TRBJ1-4,ASSQGQEGATNEKLF
TRBV11-1,TRBJ2-1,ASSLDGAEQF
TRBV7-9,TRBJ1-1,ASSLGAGTEAF
TRBV28,TRBJ1-2,ASTVYLRGANYGYT
TRBV9,TRBJ2-7,ASSYGQGFTYEQY
TRBV5-1,TRBJ2-3,ASSFEGVGDTQY
TRBV9,TRBJ2-1,ASSPGAGYNEQF
TRBV9,TRBJ2-1,ASSVGTSEQF
TRBV5-6,TRBJ1-4,ASSLVSGGAATNEKLF
TRBV30,TRBJ1-1,AWSVAGGTEAF
TRBV19,TRBJ2-1,ASSMILAVYINEQF
TRBV19,TRBJ1-4,ASSITGVGSFEKLF
TRBV7-9,TRBJ2-3,ASTLAGDADTQY
TRBV7-2,TRBJ2-1,ASSLPETGPGLHYNEQF